This paragraph reports one TCR beta chain. Its antigen is unknown. The patients all showed relapse after autologous stem cell transplantation, while their brentuximab vedotin exposure varied. These data originate in a study of PD-1 blockade in classical Hodgkin lymphoma. Study-wide findings and caveats: Complete responders' diversity at baseline resembled that of newly diagnosed patients.

TCRdb's table, derived via immunoSEQ multiplex PCR, lists solely in-frame clones and lacks some. The data hold around 34,000 clones, with approximately 82% observed a single time. Deletions cut 0 bases from V and 3 bases from J, with 5 bases between. CDR3 length equals 13 residues. Per the germline V gene, CDR1 is SGHTA and CDR2 is FQGTGA. The sequence was collected from a human donor with classical Hodgkin lymphoma. Sequencing was performed on peripheral blood mononuclear cells (PBMCs), taken before the second cycle of nivolumab. The chain uses TRBV7-3 and TRBJ1-1; D is unresolved. CDR3 region: CASSLTSDTEAFF. As DNA, the CDR3 is TGTGCCAGCAGCTTAACTTCGGACACTGAAGCTTTCTTT.